The present TCR beta chain was sequenced within a study of T cells after somatic rescue of genetic block. Some clones are missing from TCRdb's copy, which holds only in-frame ones; the method was immunoSEQ multiplex PCR. Of 110,000 or so clones in the sample, 80% to 95% were seen once. The CDR3 length is 14 residues. Germline lookup yields CDR1 ENHRY and CDR2 SYGVKD. V was pared by 0 bases and J by 1 base, with 7 bases between. The chain is built from TRBV10-3 and TRBJ2-7; no clear D gene. The sample taken for sequencing was peripheral blood mononuclear cells (PBMCs). This receptor was obtained from a young woman. This CDR3 is CAISESWKSYEQYF. CDR3 DNA sequence: TGTGCCATCAGTGAGTCCTGGAAGTCCTACGAGCAGTACTTC.